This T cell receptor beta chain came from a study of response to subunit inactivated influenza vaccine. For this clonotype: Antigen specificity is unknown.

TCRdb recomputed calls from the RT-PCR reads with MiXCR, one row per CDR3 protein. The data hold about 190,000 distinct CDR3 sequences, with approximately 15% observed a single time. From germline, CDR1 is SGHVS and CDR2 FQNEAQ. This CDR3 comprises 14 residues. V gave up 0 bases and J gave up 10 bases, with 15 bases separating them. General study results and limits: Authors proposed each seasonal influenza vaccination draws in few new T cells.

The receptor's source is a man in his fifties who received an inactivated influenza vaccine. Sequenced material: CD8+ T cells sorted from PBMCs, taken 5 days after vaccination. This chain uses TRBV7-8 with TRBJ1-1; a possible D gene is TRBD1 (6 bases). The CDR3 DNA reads TGTGCCAGCAGCTTAGCAAACAGGGAGATCGGAGCTTTCTTT. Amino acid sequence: CASSLANREIGAFF. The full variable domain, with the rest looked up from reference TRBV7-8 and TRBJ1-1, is GAGVSQSPRYKVAKRGQDVALRCDPISGHVSLFWYQQALGQGPEFLTYFQNEAQLDKSGLPSDRFFAERPEGSVSTLKIQRTQQEDSAVYLCASSLANREIGAFFGQGTRLTVV.